These 2 T cell receptor beta chains originate from one sample sequenced in a study of cytomegalovirus exposure and HLA in healthy donors. Both 60 Vbeta primers and 13 Jbeta primers went into the PCR. Measured with immunoSEQ multiplex PCR; TCRdb has only the in-frame clones, and not every one. Here the sample spans hundreds of thousands of clones, about four fifths being singletons. The material sequenced was PBMCs. These receptors were collected from a man between 35 and 55 years old in good health and CMV-seropositive.

This chain links TRBV4-1 with TRBJ1-5, with TRBD1 matching 9 bases. Losses at the gene ends were 7 bases for V and 5 bases for J; bases not matched to a gene: 21. Germline V CDR1 and CDR2: MGHRA, YSYEKL. CDR3 length: 19 amino acids. The CDR3 loop reads CASTPNNFRDRVKDQPQHF. The DNA of the CDR3 is TGCGCCAGCACTCCTAATAATTTTCGGGACAGGGTTAAAGATCAGCCCCAGCATTTT.

CDR3 amino acids: CASSGGSYGYTF. The DNA of the CDR3 is TGTGCCAGCAGTGGTGGCAGCTATGGCTACACCTTC. The chain employs TRBV6-5 and TRBJ1-2, with unresolved D. Germline CDR1 is MNHEY and CDR2 is SVGAGI. This CDR3 region has 12 residues. V was trimmed by 5 bases and J by 4 bases, leaving 8 bases between them.